This entry lists 12 T cell receptor beta chains sequenced from one sample in a study of graft-versus-host responses after intestinal transplantation. Produced via immunoSEQ multiplex PCR; TCRdb's table is partial and in-frame only. Of about 70,000 clones listed, approximately 94% were seen once; the top ten hold less than 0.65%. These receptors have no known antigen. The sequencing used unstimulated CD8+ T cells sorted from spleen or lymph node cells, collected before intestinal transplant. These receptors were collected from a human donor who received an intestinal transplant.

The J gene is TRBJ1-2, the V gene TRBV9; TRBD1 might be the D (6 bases). Germline values: CDR1 SGDLS, CDR2 YYNGEE. The CDR3 has 13 residues. The V and J ends lost 4 bases and 0 bases respectively, with 7 bases between them. The CDR3 region is CASSSGANYGYTF. The CDR3 DNA follows: TGTGCCAGCAGCTCAGGGGCTAACTATGGCTACACCTTC.

V usage is TRBV2 and J usage is TRBJ2-2; D uncertain. The CDR3 has 16 residues. CDR1 and CDR2 from the germline V gene are SNHLY and FYNNEI. V shed 4 bases and J shed 3 bases, with 15 bases lying between them. The CDR3 nucleotides are TGTGCCAGCAGTGTGGCCCAGGTGACCCACACCGGGGAGCTGTTTTTT. Translated: CASSVAQVTHTGELFF.

The chain uses TRBV19 and TRBJ2-2; D may correspond to TRBD1 or TRBD2 (6 bases each). Deletions cut 1 base from V and 2 bases from J, with 20 bases between. There are 19 residues in the CDR3. The germline gives CDR1 LNHDA, CDR2 SQIVND (reference sequence). CDR3 sequence: CASSIGPGAEVLNTGELFF. As DNA, the CDR3 is TGTGCCAGTAGTATAGGGCCGGGGGCGGAGGTGTTAAACACCGGGGAGCTGTTTTTT.

CDR3 amino acids: CASSMRHGDSYEQYF. The DNA for the CDR3 is TGTGCCAGTAGTATGCGTCACGGGGACTCCTACGAGCAGTACTTC. The chain is built from TRBV19 and TRBJ2-7, with a possible D match to TRBD2 (5 bases). CDR1 and CDR2 (germline): LNHDA, SQIVND (reference sequence). The CDR3 covers 15 residues. Deletions cut 3 bases from V and 0 bases from J, with 12 bases between.

The chain recombines TRBV7-6 with TRBJ1-2; TRBD1 matches at 11 bases. The ends lost 5 bases at V and 6 bases at J; junction bases unmatched: 8. The CDR3 has 15 residues. Germline V CDR1 and CDR2: SGHVS, FNYEAQ. The CDR3 region is CASSPIGQGANGYTF. The CDR3 bases are TGTGCCAGCAGCCCAATCGGACAGGGGGCTAATGGCTACACCTTC.

The gene calls are TRBV7-6 and TRBJ2-7, with TRBD1 matching over 7 bases. Germline V gene data show CDR1 as SGHVS and CDR2 as FNYEAQ. The CDR3 totals 15 residues. The V segment lost 5 bases and the J segment 3 bases; nucleotides outside the gene matches: 10. CDR3 protein: CASSQEDRPNYEQYF. The CDR3 DNA follows: TGTGCCAGCAGCCAAGAGGACAGGCCCAACTACGAGCAGTACTTC.

V gene TRBV19 combines with J gene TRBJ1-5; 8 bases line up with TRBD1. The germline V gene has CDR1 LNHDA and CDR2 SQIVND (reference sequence). The CDR3 length is 13 residues. Germline trimming cut 3 bases from V and 15 bases from J; bases unmatched to any gene: 10. The CDR3 coding sequence is TGTGCCAGTAGTATTTTCGGAGGGACAGGTGGGCATTTT. Amino acids: CASSIFGGTGGHF.

DNA of the CDR3: TGTGCCAGCAGCTTAGGGGGAACAGCCCGCTCCTATAATTCACCCCTCCACTTT. It is translated as CASSLGGTARSYNSPLHF. The chain is built from TRBV7-8 and TRBJ1-6, with no clear D. Looked up from germline, CDR1 is SGHVS and CDR2 is FQNEAQ. Trimming stripped 1 base from V and 0 bases from J, with 13 bases between. This CDR3 spans 18 amino acids.

V gene TRBV9 combines with J gene TRBJ2-7, with TRBD1 as a possible D gene (6 bases). The V gene's germline CDR1 is SGDLS and CDR2 YYNGEE. This CDR3 is built from 14 residues. Trimming removed 0 bases at V and 6 bases at J, with 13 bases between. CDR3 bases: TGTGCCAGCAGCGTAGGCACAGGGTTGGGCGAGCAGTACTTC. Translation: CASSVGTGLGEQYF.

V and J are TRBV9 and TRBJ2-5; 11 nucleotides agree with TRBD1. CDR1 SGDLS and CDR2 YYNGEE come from the germline V gene. J gave up 1 base and V 1 base, and 3 bases lay outside the gene matches. The CDR3 sequence is 16 residues long. The CDR3 here is CASSVLGTGGQETQYF. CDR3 in DNA: TGTGCCAGCAGCGTATTGGGGACAGGGGGCCAAGAGACCCAGTACTTC.

The chain couples TRBV5-1 to TRBJ2-7, with 8 positions matching TRBD1. From germline, CDR1 is SGHRS and CDR2 YFSETQ. The trim removed 2 bases at V and 7 bases at J, leaving 17 bases unmatched. CDR3 length: 17 residues. The CDR3 nucleotides read TGCGCCAGCAGCTTTGGACAGGGACTTTCAGACGTACAGGAGCAGTACTTC. It is translated as CASSFGQGLSDVQEQYF.

The chain joins TRBV6-1 to TRBJ2-3, with D possibly TRBD2 on 7 matching bases. The CDR3 totals 15 residues. Trimming pared 5 bases from V and 2 bases from J, leaving 14 bases between. The germline V gene has CDR1 MNHNS and CDR2 SASEGT. The CDR3 nucleotides are TGTGCCAGCAGTCGCGGGGCGGGGGCCACAGATACGCAGTATTTT. Amino acid sequence: CASSRGAGATDTQYF.